Listed below are T cell receptor beta chains from one sample, sequenced in a study of cytomegalovirus exposure and HLA in healthy donors. Repertoires were generated with immunoSEQ multiplex PCR, while TCRdb's copy carries only in-frame clones and drops some. The sample consists of some 110,000 clones, approximately 58% of them appearing once. The specimen was PBMCs. The receptors come from a woman aged 30 to 39 in good health and CMV-seronegative. CDR3s include the opening cysteine and the closing phenylalanine or tryptophan. The order of the fields is CDR3 protein, CDR3 DNA, clone size, J gene, V gene, CDR3 length, D gene. The D gene is left open where the match is weak. Only some rows state a clone size, as once, few, many or a class for expanded clones.

CASSKKFPIRLAGDSHEQYF TGTGCCAGCAGCAAAAAATTCCCAATCCGACTAGCGGGAGACTCCCACGAGCAGTACTTC few TRBJ2-7 TRBV21-1 20 .
CASGRDSGRTGELFF TGTGCCAGCGGACGGGACTCTGGTCGAACCGGGGAGCTGTTTTTT . TRBJ2-2 TRBV9 15 .
CASSQGPGEGYGYTF TGCGCCAGCAGCCAAGGCCCAGGGGAAGGCTATGGCTACACCTTC . TRBJ1-2 TRBV4-3 15 .
CASGLVGTGALTNTEAFF TGTGCTAGTGGTTTGGTAGGGACAGGGGCGTTGACGAACACTGAAGCTTTCTTT . TRBJ1-1 TRBV12-5 18 TRBD1
CASSPWTGREQYF TGTGCCAGCAGTCCGTGGACCGGGAGGGAGCAGTACTTC . TRBJ2-7 TRBV6-7 13 TRBD2
CASSLERGVYGYTF TGTGCCAGCAGCTTAGAACGGGGGGTCTATGGCTACACCTTC . TRBJ1-2 TRBV7-3 14 .
CASRLANTGELFF TGTGCCAGCAGGTTAGCGAACACCGGGGAGCTGTTTTTT . TRBJ2-2 TRBV6-5 13 .
CASSTLGQGSNQPQHF TGTGCCAGTAGTACCCTGGGACAGGGGAGCAATCAGCCCCAGCATTTT few TRBJ1-5 TRBV19 16 TRBD1
CASSPAATGGLEQYF TGTGCCAGCTCACCTGCCGCGACAGGGGGCTTGGAGCAGTACTTC few TRBJ2-7 TRBV18 15 TRBD1
CSARNAGEQYF TGCAGTGCAAGGAACGCGGGCGAGCAGTACTTC . TRBJ2-7 TRBV20-1 11 .
CASSFEGTYQETQYF TGTGCCAGCAGCTTCGAGGGAACGTACCAAGAGACCCAGTACTTC few TRBJ2-5 TRBV11-2 15 .